A selection of T cell receptor beta chains follows, all from one sample in a study of post-analysis software for immune sequencing data. TCRdb re-called the PCR reads through MiXCR, storing one row per CDR3 protein. The table shows fewer than 850,000 distinct CDR3 sequences, with around 46% occurring only once. Sequenced input: blood. These TCRs come from a girl between 5 and 17 years old with multiple sclerosis. The CDR3 runs from the conserved cysteine through the conserved F or W. A D gene is named only where the DNA matches it firmly. Not all rows give a size; the values are once, few, many and, for expanded clones, a class.

TRBJ2-7	NA	TRBV27	14	NA	CASSDFVTNYEQYF	TGTGCCAGCAGTGACTTTGTGACAAACTACGAGCAGTACTTC
TRBJ2-6	NA	TRBV29-1	15	few	CSVKGSSSGANVLTF	TGCAGCGTCAAGGGCTCAAGCTCTGGGGCCAACGTCCTGACTTTC
TRBJ2-7	TRBD2	TRBV20-1	14	NA	CSARGERGTYEQYF	TGCAGTGCTAGAGGGGAGCGGGGAACCTACGAGCAGTACTTC
TRBJ2-5	NA	TRBV4-1	14	NA	CASSQDLVRETQYF	TGCGCCAGCAGCCAAGATTTGGTTAGGGAGACCCAGTACTTC
TRBJ1-2	NA	TRBV5-6	17	NA	CASSLAPHEDQNYGYTF	TGTGCCAGCAGCTTGGCACCACATGAAGACCAAAACTATGGCTACACCTTC
TRBJ2-7	TRBD2	TRBV7-9	18	NA	CASSLIRLAGRSSYEQYF	TGTGCCAGCAGCTTAATTCGGTTAGCGGGAAGGAGCTCCTACGAGCAGTACTTC
TRBJ2-7	NA	TRBV27	17	NA	CASSNGLGSSSSYEQYF	TGTGCCAGCAGTAACGGTTTAGGATCCTCGAGCTCCTACGAGCAGTACTTC
TRBJ2-7	TRBD2	TRBV7-2	15	NA	CASSLGASGVYEQYF	TGTGCCAGCAGCTTAGGGGCTAGCGGGGTTTACGAGCAGTACTTC
TRBJ2-7	TRBD2	TRBV5-1	17	NA	CASSLGSGRPHSYEQYF	TGCGCCAGCAGCTTAGGTAGCGGGAGGCCGCATTCCTACGAGCAGTACTTC
TRBJ2-1	TRBD1	TRBV5-1	14	NA	CASSKRQGDNEQFF	TGCGCCAGCAGCAAACGACAGGGAGACAATGAGCAGTTCTTC
TRBJ2-1	TRBD2	TRBV29-1	14	NA	CSVEPLAADNEQFF	TGCAGCGTTGAGCCACTAGCGGCAGACAATGAGCAGTTCTTC
TRBJ2-4	NA	TRBV7-9	15	few	CASSLSSTSSEEQYF	TGTGCCAGCAGCTTATCGAGTACTAGCTCTGAAGAGCAGTACTTC
TRBJ2-3	NA	TRBV30	11	NA	CAYGTQDTQYF	TGTGCCTACGGGACTCAAGATACGCAGTATTTT
TRBJ2-5	TRBD1	TRBV25-1	14	NA	CASSESDRGETQYF	TGTGCCAGCAGTGAATCGGACAGGGGAGAGACCCAGTACTTC
TRBJ2-7	TRBD1	TRBV29-1	12	few	CSFLTGSYEQYF	TGCAGCTTCTTGACAGGGTCCTACGAGCAGTACTTC
TRBJ2-5	TRBD2	TRBV19	16	NA	CASSLLAGGSLETQYF	TGTGCCAGTAGTCTCCTAGCGGGAGGGTCGTTGGAGACCCAGTACTTC
TRBJ2-1	NA	TRBV7-2	13	once	CASSLESSGYQFF	TGTGCCAGCAGCTTAGAGTCCAGCGGTTACCAGTTCTTC
TRBJ2-7	NA	TRBV11-2	13	NA	CASSLWTTYEQYF	TGTGCCAGCAGCTTATGGACAACCTACGAGCAGTACTTC